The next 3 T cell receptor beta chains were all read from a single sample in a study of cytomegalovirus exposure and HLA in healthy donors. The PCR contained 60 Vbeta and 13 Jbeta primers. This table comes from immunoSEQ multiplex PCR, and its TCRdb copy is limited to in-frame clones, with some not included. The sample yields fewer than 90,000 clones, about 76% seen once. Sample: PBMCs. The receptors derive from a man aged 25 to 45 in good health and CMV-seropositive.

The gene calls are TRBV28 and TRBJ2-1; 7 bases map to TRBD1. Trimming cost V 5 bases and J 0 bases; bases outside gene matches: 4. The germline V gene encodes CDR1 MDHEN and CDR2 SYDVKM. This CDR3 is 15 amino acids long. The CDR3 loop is CASSPQGSSYNEQFF. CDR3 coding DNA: TGTGCCAGCAGTCCACAGGGGAGCTCCTACAATGAGCAGTTCTTC.

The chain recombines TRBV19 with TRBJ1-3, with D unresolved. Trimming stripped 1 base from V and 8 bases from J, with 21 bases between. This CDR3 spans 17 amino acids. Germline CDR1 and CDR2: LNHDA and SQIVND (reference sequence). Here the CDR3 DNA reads TGTGCCAGTAGTATAGTTGGAAAGACAACGGACGGGGACACCATATATTTT. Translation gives CASSIVGKTTDGDTIYF.

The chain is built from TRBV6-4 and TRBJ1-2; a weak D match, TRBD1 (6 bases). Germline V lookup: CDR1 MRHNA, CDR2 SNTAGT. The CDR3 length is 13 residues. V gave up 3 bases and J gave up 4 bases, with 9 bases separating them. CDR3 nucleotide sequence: TGTGCCAGCAGTGAAGGGGGAAGCTATGGCTACACCTTC. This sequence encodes CASSEGGSYGYTF.